This entry concerns a single T cell receptor (beta chain). Sample time point: newly diagnosed GD, antithyroid drugs for less than 3 months. The TCR library was made from RNA that had been extracted from PBMCs in TRIzol. An endocrinology department in Xi'an, China, recruited the patients. This entry is derived from a study of regulatory T cells in long-lasting Graves disease. V was pared by 0 bases and J by 0 bases, with 9 bases between. The CDR3 contains 16 residues. Per the germline V gene, CDR1 is MNHNS and CDR2 is SASEGT. TCR beta libraries were built with iRepertoire HTBI primers and Arm-PCR of CDR3 regions. MiXCR, run by TCRdb on the multiplex PCR reads, gives a single entry per CDR3 protein. The table shows about 420,000 distinct CDR3 sequences, with around 15% occurring only once. In addition, the sample was reused for a study of T cells in Graves' hyperthyroidism and ophthalmopathy.

This receptor was identified in a woman aged 18-29 years with Graves disease. The chain has TRBV6-1 and TRBJ1-3; a possible D gene is TRBD1 (5 bases). The source was peripheral blood mononuclear cells (PBMCs), collected at new diagnosis, from a patient treated with antithyroid drugs. The CDR3 coding sequence is TGTGCCAGCAGTGAAGCGACAGTCCTCTCTGGAAACACCATATATTTT. This gives the protein CASSEATVLSGNTIYF.